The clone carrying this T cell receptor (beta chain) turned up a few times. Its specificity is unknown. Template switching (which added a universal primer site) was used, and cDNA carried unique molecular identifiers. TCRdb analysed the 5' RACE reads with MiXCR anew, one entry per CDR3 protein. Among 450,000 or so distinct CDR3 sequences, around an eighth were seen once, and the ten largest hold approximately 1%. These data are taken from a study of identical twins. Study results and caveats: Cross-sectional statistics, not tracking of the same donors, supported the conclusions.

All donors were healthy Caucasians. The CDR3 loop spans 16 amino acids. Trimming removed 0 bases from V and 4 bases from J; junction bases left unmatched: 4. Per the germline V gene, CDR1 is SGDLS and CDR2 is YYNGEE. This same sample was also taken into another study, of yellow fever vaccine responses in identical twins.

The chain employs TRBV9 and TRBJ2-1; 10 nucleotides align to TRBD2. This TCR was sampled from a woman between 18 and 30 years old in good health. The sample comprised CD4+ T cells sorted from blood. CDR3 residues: CASSVVSGGPYNEQFF. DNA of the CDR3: TGTGCCAGCAGCGTAGTTAGCGGGGGGCCTTACAATGAGCAGTTCTTC.